This T cell receptor beta chain is from a study of PD-1 blockade in classical Hodgkin lymphoma (dated by TCRdb to between 2020 and 2021). Describing the broader study: Nivolumab dosing was 3 mg/kg intravenously every 2 weeks, continuing until either disease progression or unacceptable toxicity. The study used CyTOF and TCR beta sequencing to define a peripheral blood immune signature of response to PD-1 blockade in classical Hodgkin lymphoma.

A remark on this clone: Its antigen has not been determined. Base-call qualities are not available, and no considerably larger clone is one nucleotide away.

Summary of the overall study and its limitations: Only a single clinical trial cohort was studied, and what caused the repertoire differences, possibly disease activity or prior therapy, remained undefined. Newly diagnosed patients were reported to have lower baseline TCR diversity than healthy donors, and relapsed/refractory patients were reported to have lower baseline TCR diversity still. Trial patients with a complete response had baseline diversity similar to that of newly diagnosed patients, while partial responders and progressors had significantly lower diversity. Lower diversity was seen in patients whose nivolumab began less than 1 year after ASCT, and these patients were left out of later analyses so that immune reconstitution would not confound the results. A significant rise by C4D1 was seen in CD4+ but not CD8+ TCR diversity (p=0.0027 vs p=0.16), with the rise being most apparent in complete responders (p=0.02).

The Qiagen DNeasy kit was used to extract genomic DNA from unsorted PBMCs and from the negatively selected CD4+ and CD8+ fractions. Using primers that anneal to V and J segments, immunoSEQ multiplex PCR amplified the TCR beta CDR3 regions. Amplification bias was minimized using a synthetic immune receptor repertoire, and residual bias was removed computationally after sequencing. The source study handled its data this way. Custom Python scripts were used to quantify repertoire diversity as the Shannon entropy index. The unsorted, CD4+ and CD8+ repertoires were each analyzed separately, with the exception of combined analyses, where CD4+ and CD8+ sequences were merged in silico. Clonal expansion was defined as a frequency increase of at least 2-fold after treatment compared with C1D1, and clones undetected at baseline were assigned a pseudocount of 0.5. Clones with 0 or 1 copy at C1D1 were classified as singleton clones, and clones with 2 or more copies were classified as non-singleton clones. Clones expanded in unsorted samples were assigned a CD4+, CD8+ or unknown annotation through matching of protein sequences in sorted samples from the same patient. Wilcoxon tests on paired samples were used to test diversity changes from C1D1 to C4D1. TCRdb holds this immuneACCESS table with in-frame rearrangements only. Some clones are missing; in checked studies, unresolved V genes explain under half, and the rest has no known cause. The V and J calls and the clone size are those of that table, but D and trimming were determined from the DNA. Recorded for this sample are about 35,000 clones; about 93% of them occurred a single time. The top ten constitute around 0.21% of the sample.

From the cysteine through the phenylalanine, the CDR3 covers 19 amino acids. Here the CDR3 DNA is all that survives: 57 bases in frame from base 1. The CDR1 and CDR2 encoded by the germline V gene (reference sequence) are SEHNR and FQNEAQ. V drops 1 base and J drops 5 bases, leaving 24 bases in between. What this sample's time point label stands for: cycle 1 day 1 (C1D1), immediately before nivolumab initiation. All trial patients had relapsed after autologous stem cell transplantation, with cohorts A, B and C differing in prior brentuximab vedotin exposure. Magnetic negative selection with a Miltenyi CD4+ T cell isolation kit was used to purify CD4+ T cells from thawed PBMCs. The trial cohort was composed of under 70 patients with relapsed/refractory classical Hodgkin lymphoma, for whom complete response, partial response or progressive disease was recorded as best overall response. Single-agent nivolumab was administered to trial patients in the multi-cohort phase II CheckMate 205 trial. An independent review committee assessed best overall response by applying the 2007 International Working Group response criteria. Trial PBMCs were obtained immediately prior to nivolumab initiation (C1D1) and on therapy at cycle 2 day 1 and cycle 4 day 1. After peripheral blood was drawn into 8 mL Vacutainer Cell Preparation Tubes, PBMCs were isolated by centrifugation and then cryopreserved. Purified CD4+ and CD8+ fractions were prepared only for cases with an additional available PBMC sample. Magnetically labelled cells were depleted on LS columns in a quadroMACS separator, and the flow-through was collected as the purified fraction.

Sequencing was performed on CD4+ T cells from blood, taken at baseline. This clonotype originated in a human donor with classical Hodgkin lymphoma. The chain is encoded by TRBV7-9 joined to TRBJ2-1; 5 matching bases give a weak D call of TRBD1. At the DNA level, the sequence is TGTGCCAGCAGCTTAGGGAACAGGCCCAGCAGGGTTGCAGACAATGAGCAGTTCTTC. Its product reads: CASSLGNRPSRVADNEQFF. Here the CDR3 is joined to the reference TRBV7-9 and TRBJ2-1 genes, and the full variable domain is: DTGVSQNPRHKITKRGQNVTFRCDPISEHNRLYWYRQTLGQGPEFLTYFQNEAQLEKSRLLSDRFSAERPKGSFSTLEIQRTEQGDSAMYLCASSLGNRPSRVADNEQFFGPGTRLTVL.